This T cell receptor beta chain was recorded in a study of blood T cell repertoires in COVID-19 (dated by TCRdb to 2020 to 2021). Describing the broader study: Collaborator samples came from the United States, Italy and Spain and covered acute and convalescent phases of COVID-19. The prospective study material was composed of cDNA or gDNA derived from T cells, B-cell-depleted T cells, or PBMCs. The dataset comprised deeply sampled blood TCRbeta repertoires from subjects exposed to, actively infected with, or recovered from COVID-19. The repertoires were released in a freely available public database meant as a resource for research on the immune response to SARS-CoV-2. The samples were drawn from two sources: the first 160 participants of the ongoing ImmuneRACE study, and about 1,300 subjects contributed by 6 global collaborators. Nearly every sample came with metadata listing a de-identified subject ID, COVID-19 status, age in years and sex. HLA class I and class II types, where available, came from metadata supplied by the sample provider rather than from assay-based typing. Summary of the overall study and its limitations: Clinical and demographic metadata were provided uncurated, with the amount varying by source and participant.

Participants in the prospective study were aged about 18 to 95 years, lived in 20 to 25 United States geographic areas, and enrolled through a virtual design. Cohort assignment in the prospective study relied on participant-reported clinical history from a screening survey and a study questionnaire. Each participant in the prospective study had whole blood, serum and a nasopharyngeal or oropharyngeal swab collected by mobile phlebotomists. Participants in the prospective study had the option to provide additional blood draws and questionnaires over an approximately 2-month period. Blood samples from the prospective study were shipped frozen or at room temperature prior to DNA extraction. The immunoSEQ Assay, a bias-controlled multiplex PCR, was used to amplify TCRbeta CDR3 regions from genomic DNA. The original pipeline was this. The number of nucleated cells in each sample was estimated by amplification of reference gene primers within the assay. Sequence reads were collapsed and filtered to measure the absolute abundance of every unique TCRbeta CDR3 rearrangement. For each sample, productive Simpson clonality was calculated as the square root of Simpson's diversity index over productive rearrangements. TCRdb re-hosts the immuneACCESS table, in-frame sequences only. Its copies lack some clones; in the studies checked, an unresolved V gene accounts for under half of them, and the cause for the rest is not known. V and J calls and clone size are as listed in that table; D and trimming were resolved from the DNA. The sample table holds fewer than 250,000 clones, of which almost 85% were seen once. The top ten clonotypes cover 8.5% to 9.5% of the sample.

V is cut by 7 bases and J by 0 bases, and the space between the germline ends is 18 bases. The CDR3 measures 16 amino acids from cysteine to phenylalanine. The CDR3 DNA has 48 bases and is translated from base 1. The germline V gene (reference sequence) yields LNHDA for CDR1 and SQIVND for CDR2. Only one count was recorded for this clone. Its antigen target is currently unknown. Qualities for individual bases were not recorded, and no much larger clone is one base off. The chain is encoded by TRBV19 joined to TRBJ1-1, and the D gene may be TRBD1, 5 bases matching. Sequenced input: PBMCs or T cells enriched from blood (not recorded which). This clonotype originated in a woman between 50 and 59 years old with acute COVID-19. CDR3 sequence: CASMGGDGFMNTEAFF. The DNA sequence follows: TGTGCCAGTATGGGGGGGGATGGTTTCATGAACACTGAAGCTTTCTTT.